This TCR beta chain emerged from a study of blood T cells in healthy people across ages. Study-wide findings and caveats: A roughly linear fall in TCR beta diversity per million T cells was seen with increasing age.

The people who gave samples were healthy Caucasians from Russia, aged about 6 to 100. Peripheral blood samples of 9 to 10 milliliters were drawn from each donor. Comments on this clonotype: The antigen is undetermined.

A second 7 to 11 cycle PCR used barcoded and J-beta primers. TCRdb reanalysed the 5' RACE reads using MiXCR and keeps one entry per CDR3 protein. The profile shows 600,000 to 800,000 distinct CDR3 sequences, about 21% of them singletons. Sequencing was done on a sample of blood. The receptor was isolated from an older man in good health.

In DNA form, the CDR3 reads TGCAGCGTTGAATATCTAGCGGGACGCCTCAATGAGCAGTTCTTC. This translates into CSVEYLAGRLNEQFF. J is TRBJ2-1 and V is TRBV29-1; TRBD2 matches at 9 bases. The CDR3 is 15 amino acids. The ends lost 2 bases at V and 6 bases at J; junction bases unmatched: 8. CDR1 is SQVTM, CDR2 ANQGSEA, per germline.